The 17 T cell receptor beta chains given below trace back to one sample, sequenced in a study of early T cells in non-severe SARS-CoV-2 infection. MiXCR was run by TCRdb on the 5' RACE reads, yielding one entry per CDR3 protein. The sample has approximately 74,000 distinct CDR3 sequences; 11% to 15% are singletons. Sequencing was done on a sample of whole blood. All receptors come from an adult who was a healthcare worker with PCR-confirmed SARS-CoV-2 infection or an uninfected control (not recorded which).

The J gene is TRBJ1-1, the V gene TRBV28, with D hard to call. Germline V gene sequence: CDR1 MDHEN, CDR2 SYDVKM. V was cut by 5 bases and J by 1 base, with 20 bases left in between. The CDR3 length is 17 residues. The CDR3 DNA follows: TGTGCCAGCAGTCCGATTGGTGGACCGAACGGGAACACTGAAGCTTTCTTT. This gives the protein CASSPIGGPNGNTEAFF.

This CDR3 reads CASRPPAGNTIYF. The CDR3 DNA reads as TGTGCCAGCAGGCCTCCTGCGGGGAACACCATATATTTT. The chain carries TRBV12-3 or TRBV12-4 and TRBJ1-3, with no clear D. V was trimmed by 6 bases and J by 7 bases, leaving 13 bases between them. This CDR3 is 13 amino acids long.

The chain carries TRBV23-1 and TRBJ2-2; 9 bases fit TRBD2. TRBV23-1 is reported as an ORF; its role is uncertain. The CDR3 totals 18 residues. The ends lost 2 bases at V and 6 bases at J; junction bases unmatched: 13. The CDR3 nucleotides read TGCGCCAGCAGTCAACCCCTTAGCGGGGGAGTCTGCTCCGGGGAGCTGTTTTTT. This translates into CASSQPLSGGVCSGELFF.

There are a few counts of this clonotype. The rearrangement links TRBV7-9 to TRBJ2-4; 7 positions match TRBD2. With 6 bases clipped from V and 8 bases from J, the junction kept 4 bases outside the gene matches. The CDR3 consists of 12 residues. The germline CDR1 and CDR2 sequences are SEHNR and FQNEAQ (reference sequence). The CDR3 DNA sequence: TGTGCCAGCAGGAGCGGGGTGGACATTCAGTACTTC. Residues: CASRSGVDIQYF.

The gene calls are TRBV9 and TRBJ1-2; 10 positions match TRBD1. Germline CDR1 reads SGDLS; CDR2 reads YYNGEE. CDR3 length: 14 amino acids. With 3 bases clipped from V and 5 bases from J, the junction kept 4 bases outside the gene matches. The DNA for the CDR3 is TGTGCCAGCAGCGCGGACAGGGGGACATATGGCTACACCTTC. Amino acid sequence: CASSADRGTYGYTF.

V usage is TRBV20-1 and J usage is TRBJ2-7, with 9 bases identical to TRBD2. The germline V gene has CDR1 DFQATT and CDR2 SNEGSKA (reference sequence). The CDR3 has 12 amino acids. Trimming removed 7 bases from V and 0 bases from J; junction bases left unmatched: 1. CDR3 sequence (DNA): TGCAGTGTAGCGGGGGACTCCTACGAGCAGTACTTC. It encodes CSVAGDSYEQYF.

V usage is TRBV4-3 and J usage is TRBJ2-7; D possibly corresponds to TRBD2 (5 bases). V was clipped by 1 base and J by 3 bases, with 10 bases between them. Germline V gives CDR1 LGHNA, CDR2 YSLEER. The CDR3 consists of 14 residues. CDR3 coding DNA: TGCGCCAGCAGCCAAGCGGCAGACTACTACGAGCAGTACTTC. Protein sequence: CASSQAADYYEQYF.

CDR3 in DNA: TGTGCCAGCAGCCTCCGGACAGGGGGTAGTATAGATACGCAGTATTTT. Its protein is CASSLRTGGSIDTQYF. The rearrangement joins TRBV11-1 to TRBJ2-3, with TRBD1 identical over 10 bases. Germline trimming cut 5 bases from V and 5 bases from J; bases unmatched to any gene: 10. The germline gives CDR1 SGHAT, CDR2 FQDESV (reference sequence). CDR3 length: 16 amino acids. The full variable domain, in which reference TRBV11-1 and TRBJ2-3 provide the parts outside the CDR3, is EAEVAQSPRYKITEKSQAVAFWCDPISGHATLYWYRQILGQGPELLVQFQDESVVDDSQLPKDRFSAERLKGVDSTLKIQPAELGDSAMYLCASSLRTGGSIDTQYFGPGTRLTVL.

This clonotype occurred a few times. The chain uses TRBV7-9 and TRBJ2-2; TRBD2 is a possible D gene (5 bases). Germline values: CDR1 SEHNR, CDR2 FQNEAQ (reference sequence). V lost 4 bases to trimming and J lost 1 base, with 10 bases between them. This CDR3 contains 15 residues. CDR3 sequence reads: CASSSGLWNTGELFF. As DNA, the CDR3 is TGTGCCAGCAGCTCAGGACTGTGGAACACCGGGGAGCTGTTTTTT.

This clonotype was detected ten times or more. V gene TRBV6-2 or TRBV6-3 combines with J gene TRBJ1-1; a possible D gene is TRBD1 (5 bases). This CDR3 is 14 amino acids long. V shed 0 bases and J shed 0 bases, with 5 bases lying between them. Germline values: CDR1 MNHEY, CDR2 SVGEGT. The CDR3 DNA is TGTGCCAGCAGTTACTCGACAGTGAACACTGAAGCTTTCTTT. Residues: CASSYSTVNTEAFF.

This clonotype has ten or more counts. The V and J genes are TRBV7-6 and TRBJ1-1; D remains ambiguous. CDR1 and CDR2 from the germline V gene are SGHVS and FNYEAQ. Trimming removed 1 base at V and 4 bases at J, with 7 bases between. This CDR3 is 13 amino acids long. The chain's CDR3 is CASSLVPSTEAFF. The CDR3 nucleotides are TGTGCCAGCAGCTTAGTACCGAGCACTGAAGCTTTCTTT.

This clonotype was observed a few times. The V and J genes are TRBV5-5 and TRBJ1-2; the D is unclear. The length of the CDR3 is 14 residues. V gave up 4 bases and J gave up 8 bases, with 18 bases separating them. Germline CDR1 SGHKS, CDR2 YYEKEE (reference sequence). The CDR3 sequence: CASSPSTGDRGYTF. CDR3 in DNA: TGTGCCAGCAGCCCCTCTACCGGGGATAGGGGCTACACCTTC.

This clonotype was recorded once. The CDR3 is CASSLLQAKNIQYF. The CDR3 bases are TGTGCCAGCAGCTTGTTGCAGGCCAAAAACATTCAGTACTTC. V usage is TRBV5-6 and J usage is TRBJ2-4, with unresolved D. Looked up from germline, CDR1 is SGHDT and CDR2 is YYEEEE. This CDR3 comprises 14 residues. Trimming shortened V by 1 base and J by 1 base, and 6 bases separated the two germline ends.

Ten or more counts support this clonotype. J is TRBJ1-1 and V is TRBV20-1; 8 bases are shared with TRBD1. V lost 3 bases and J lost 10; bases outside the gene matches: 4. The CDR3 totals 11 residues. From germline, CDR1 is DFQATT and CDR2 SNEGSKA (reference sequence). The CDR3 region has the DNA TGCAGTGCTAGGGTCAGGGGGCCAGCTTTCTTT. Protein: CSARVRGPAFF.

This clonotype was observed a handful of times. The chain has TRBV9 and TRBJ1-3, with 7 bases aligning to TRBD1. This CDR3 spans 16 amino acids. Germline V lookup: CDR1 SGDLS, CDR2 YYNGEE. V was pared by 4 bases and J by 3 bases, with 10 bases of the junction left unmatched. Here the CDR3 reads CASSPDPRGIGNTIYF. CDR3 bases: TGTGCCAGCAGCCCAGACCCCAGGGGGATTGGAAACACCATATATTTT.

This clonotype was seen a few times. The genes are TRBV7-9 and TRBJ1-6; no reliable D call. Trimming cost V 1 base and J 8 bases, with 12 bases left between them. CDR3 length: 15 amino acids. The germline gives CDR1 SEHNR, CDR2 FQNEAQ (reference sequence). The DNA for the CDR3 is TGTGCCAGCAGCTTAGGAGCAGTCAACGATTCACCCCTCCACTTT. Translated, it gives CASSLGAVNDSPLHF. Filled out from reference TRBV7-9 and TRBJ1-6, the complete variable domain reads DTGVSQNPRHKITKRGQNVTFRCDPISEHNRLYWYRQTLGQGPEFLTYFQNEAQLEKSRLLSDRFSAERPKGSFSTLEIQRTEQGDSAMYLCASSLGAVNDSPLHFGNGTRLTVT.

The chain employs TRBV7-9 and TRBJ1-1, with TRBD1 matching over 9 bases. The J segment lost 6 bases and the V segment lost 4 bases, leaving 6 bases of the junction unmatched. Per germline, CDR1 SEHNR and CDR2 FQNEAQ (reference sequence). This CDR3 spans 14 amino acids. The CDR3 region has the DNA TGTGCCAGCAGCTCATTGGGACAGGGCCCTGAAGCTTTCTTT. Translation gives CASSSLGQGPEAFF.